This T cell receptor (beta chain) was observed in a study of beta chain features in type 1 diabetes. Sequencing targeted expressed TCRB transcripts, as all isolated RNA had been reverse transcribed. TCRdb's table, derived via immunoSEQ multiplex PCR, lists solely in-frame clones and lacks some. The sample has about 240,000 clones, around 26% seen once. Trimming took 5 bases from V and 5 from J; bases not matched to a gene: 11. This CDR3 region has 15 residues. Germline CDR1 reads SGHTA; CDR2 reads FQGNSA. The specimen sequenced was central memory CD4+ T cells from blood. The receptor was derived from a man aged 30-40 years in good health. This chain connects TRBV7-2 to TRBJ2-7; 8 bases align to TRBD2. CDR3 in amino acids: CASSATSGSLNEQYF. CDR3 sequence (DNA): TGTGCCAGCAGCGCCACAAGCGGGAGTCTGAACGAGCAGTACTTC.